This T cell receptor (beta chain) was captured by sequencing in a study of OX40 agonist ivuxolimab in advanced cancers. At the level of the study: Melanoma, hepatocellular carcinoma, head and neck or renal cell cancer occurred in dose-escalation patients. The study reported partial responses in three patients: one hepatocellular carcinoma, two cutaneous melanoma.

CDR3 length: 16 residues. Trimming took 0 bases from V and 0 from J, leaving 10 bases between them. Germline V CDR1 and CDR2: SGHKS, YYEKEE (reference sequence). This table comes from immunoSEQ multiplex PCR, and its TCRdb copy is limited to in-frame clones, with some not included. The top ten clones hold 0.55% to 0.75% of a sample with approximately 82,000 clones, roughly 89% of them seen once. General study points: The 0.1-3.0 mg/kg partial responders had among the lowest clonal expansion. On average, a greater number of expanded clones characterised CD8+ T cells relative to CD4+.

Concerning this clone itself: Its target is not known.

The chain links TRBV5-5 to TRBJ1-3, with D unclear. The sequence came from an adult with an advanced solid tumor such as melanoma, head and neck, liver or kidney cancer. The specimen comprised CD4+ or CD8+ T cells sorted from blood, sampled in a trial of the OX40 agonist ivuxolimab. CDR3 nucleotide sequence: TGTGCCAGCAGCTTGGTCCCGCCCAGCTCTGGAAACACCATATATTTT. Translating it yields CASSLVPPSSGNTIYF.